Detailed here is one T cell receptor (beta chain). The antigen remains undetermined. The time point was: persistent/refractory GD, antithyroid drugs over 5 years with positive TRAb. TCR sequences were obtained from RNA taken from PBMCs. This record belongs to a study of regulatory T cells in long-lasting Graves disease. Study-level information: It was over 5 years of antithyroid drugs, with positive TSH receptor antibodies, that meant persistent Graves' disease.

Construction of the TCR beta libraries employed iRepertoire HTBI primers in conjunction with Arm-PCR of CDR3 regions. Authors' data handling: In the combined samples, 62 TRBV and some 14 TRBJ segments were identified. Using its own MiXCR run on the multiplex PCR reads, TCRdb lists one record per CDR3 protein. These V and J calls derive from TCRdb rather than the authors' analysis. Here the sample spans approximately 400,000 distinct CDR3 sequences, 20% to 25% being singletons. Study-level points and caveats: Persistent patients shared thousands of public clonotypes among themselves. Newly diagnosed patients shared fewer, at roughly 900.

This TCR was recovered from a female donor with Graves disease. Here the sequenced sample was peripheral blood mononuclear cells (PBMCs), taken when the disease was refractory, from a patient treated with antithyroid drugs.

CDR3 bases: TGTGCCAGCAGCCACGGGACTAGCGGGAATGAGCAGTTCTTC. This translates into CASSHGTSGNEQFF. This chain uses TRBV7-9 with TRBJ2-5; TRBD2 agrees at 12 bases. The better agreement between TRBJ2-1 and the DNA end casts doubt on the J call. CDR1 is SEHNR, CDR2 FQNEAQ, per germline (reference sequence). This CDR3 has 14 residues.